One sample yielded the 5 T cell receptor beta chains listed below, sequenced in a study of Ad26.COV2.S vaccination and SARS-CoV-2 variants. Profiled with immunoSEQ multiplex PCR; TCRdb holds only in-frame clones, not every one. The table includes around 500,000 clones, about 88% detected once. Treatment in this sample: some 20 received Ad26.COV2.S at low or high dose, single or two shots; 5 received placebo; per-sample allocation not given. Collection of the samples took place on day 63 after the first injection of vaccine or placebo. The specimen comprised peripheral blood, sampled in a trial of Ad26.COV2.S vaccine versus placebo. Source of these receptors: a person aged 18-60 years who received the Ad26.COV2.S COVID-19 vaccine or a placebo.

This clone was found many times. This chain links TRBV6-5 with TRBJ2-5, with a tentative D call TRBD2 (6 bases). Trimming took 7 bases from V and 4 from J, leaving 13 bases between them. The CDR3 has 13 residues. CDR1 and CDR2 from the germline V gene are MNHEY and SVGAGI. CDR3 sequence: CASTDREPETQYF. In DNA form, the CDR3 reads TGTGCCAGCACCGACCGGGAGCCAGAGACCCAGTACTTC.

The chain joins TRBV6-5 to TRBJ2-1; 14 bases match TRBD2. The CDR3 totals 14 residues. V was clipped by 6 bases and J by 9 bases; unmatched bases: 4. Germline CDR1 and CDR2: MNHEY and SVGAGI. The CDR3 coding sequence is TGTGCCAGCAGGGGACTAGCGGGAGTAGGTGAGCAGTTCTTC. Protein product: CASRGLAGVGEQFF.

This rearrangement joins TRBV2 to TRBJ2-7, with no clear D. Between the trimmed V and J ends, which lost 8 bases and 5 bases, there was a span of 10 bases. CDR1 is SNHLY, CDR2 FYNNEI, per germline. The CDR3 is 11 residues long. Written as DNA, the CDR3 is TGTGCCAGCTCAGTACGGAACGAGCAGTACTTC. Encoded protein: CASSVRNEQYF. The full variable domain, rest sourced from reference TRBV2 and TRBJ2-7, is EPEVTQTPSHQVTQMGQEVILRCVPISNHLYFYWYRQILGQKVEFLVSFYNNEISEKSEIFDDQFSVERPDGSNFTLKIRSTKLEDSAMYFCASSVRNEQYFGPGTRLTVT.

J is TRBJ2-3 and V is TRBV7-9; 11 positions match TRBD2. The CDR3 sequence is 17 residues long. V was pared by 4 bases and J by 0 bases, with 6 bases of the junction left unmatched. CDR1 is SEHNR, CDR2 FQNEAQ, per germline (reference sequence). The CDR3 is CASSSPTSGGSTDTQYF. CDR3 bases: TGTGCCAGCAGCTCACCTACTAGCGGGGGAAGCACAGATACGCAGTATTTT.

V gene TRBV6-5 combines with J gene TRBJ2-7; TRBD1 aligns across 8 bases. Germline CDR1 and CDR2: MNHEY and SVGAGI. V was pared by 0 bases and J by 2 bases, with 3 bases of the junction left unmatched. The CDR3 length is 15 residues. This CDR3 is CASSYSWTGTYEQYF. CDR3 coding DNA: TGTGCCAGCAGTTACTCTTGGACAGGGACCTACGAGCAGTACTTC.